These T cell receptor beta chains were read from a single sample in a study of blood T cell repertoires in COVID-19. Profiled with immunoSEQ multiplex PCR; TCRdb holds only in-frame clones, not every one. The sample has roughly 120,000 clones; 70% to 85% are singletons. Sequenced material: peripheral blood. The receptors derive from a man between 50 and 59 years old with acute or convalescent COVID-19. Both conserved end residues are part of each CDR3. D genes are given only for firm matches. Expanded clones are given a class, and other clones once, few, many or no size at all.

J gene,V gene,clone size,D gene,CDR3 DNA,CDR3 protein
TRBJ1-4,TRBV18,.,.,TGTGCCAGCTCACCAATGGGGCGAAATGAAAAACTGTTTTTT,CASSPMGRNEKLFF
TRBJ2-3,TRBV24-1,.,TRBD1,TGTGCCACCAGTGCCCCCTCCGGGACAGGGAACACAGATACGCAGTATTTT,CATSAPSGTGNTDTQYF
TRBJ2-1,TRBV6-1,.,.,TGTGCCAGCAGTGATACGGGGGGCCACTACAATGAGCAGTTCTTC,CASSDTGGHYNEQFF
TRBJ2-7,TRBV10-3,.,.,TGTGCCATCAGTGAGTCAAGGGCGGGGATGGGAAAGCAGTACTTC,CAISESRAGMGKQYF
TRBJ1-4,TRBV6-6,.,TRBD1,TGTGCCACCCGAGAGGGGGCGCGGAATGAAAAACTGTTTTTT,CATREGARNEKLFF
TRBJ2-2,TRBV9,.,TRBD2,TGTGCCAGCCGGCGGACTAGCGGGGACGCCGGGGAGCTGTTTTTT,CASRRTSGDAGELFF
TRBJ2-7,TRBV2,.,TRBD1,TGTGCCAGCAGTGAATGGGACAGGGGAAGCATCGAGCAGTACTTC,CASSEWDRGSIEQYF
TRBJ2-3,TRBV29-1,.,.,TGCAGCGTTGAGCCGGGAAGCACAGATACGCAGTATTTT,CSVEPGSTDTQYF
TRBJ2-7,TRBV27,.,TRBD1,TGTGCCAGCAGTATGACAGGGGGCCCCTACGAGCAGTACTTC,CASSMTGGPYEQYF
TRBJ1-2,TRBV18,.,.,TGTGCCAGCTCACCGGGAGGGAATGGCTACACCTTC,CASSPGGNGYTF
TRBJ2-3,TRBV9,.,TRBD1,TGTGCCAGCAGCGGACAGGGGGCGCGTACAGATACGCAGTATTTT,CASSGQGARTDTQYF
TRBJ2-7,TRBV27,.,TRBD2,TGTGCCAGCACCTCGGGACTAGCGGCCGGGGACGAGCAGTACTTC,CASTSGLAAGDEQYF
TRBJ2-7,TRBV7-2,.,.,TGTGCCAGCAGCTTAGCGGTCGGACAGATCTACGAGCAGTACTTC,CASSLAVGQIYEQYF
TRBJ2-3,TRBV30,.,TRBD2,TGTGCCTGGAGGAAGACTAGCGGGGGGCCCACAGATACGCAGTATTTT,CAWRKTSGGPTDTQYF
TRBJ1-1,TRBV24-1,.,TRBD1,TGTGCCACCAGCAGGGGGCCGGGCACTGAAGCTTTCTTT,CATSRGPGTEAFF
TRBJ2-7,TRBV6-5,.,.,TGTGCCAGCTGTCCGACAGGCTCCTACGAGCAGTACTTC,CASCPTGSYEQYF
TRBJ2-2,TRBV3-1/TRBV3-2,.,.,TGTGCCAGCAGCCAACAGACTAGGACCGGGGAGCTGTTTTTT,CASSQQTRTGELFF
TRBJ1-3,TRBV2,.,TRBD1,TGTGCCAGCAGTGATCAAGCAGGGGGTGGAAACACCATATATTTT,CASSDQAGGGNTIYF
TRBJ1-2,TRBV15,.,.,TGTGCCACCAGCCCTCAGGATGGGTCTTATGGCTACACCTTC,CATSPQDGSYGYTF
TRBJ2-1,TRBV24-1,.,TRBD1,TGTGCCACCAGTGATTTGGGCCAGGGGGCGTTGAATGAGCAGTTCTTC,CATSDLGQGALNEQFF
TRBJ2-3,TRBV7-9,.,TRBD1,TGTGCCAGCAGCTCCCTAGGGGGCGGATCAGATACGCAGTATTTT,CASSSLGGGSDTQYF
TRBJ2-4,TRBV2,once,TRBD2,TGTGCCAGCAGTGCTAGCGGGGGGCCGGGGAACATTCAGTACTTC,CASSASGGPGNIQYF
TRBJ1-5,TRBV2,few,TRBD1,TGTGCCAGCAGGGTGGACAGGGAGGGTCAGCCCCAGCATTTT,CASRVDREGQPQHF
TRBJ2-2,TRBV7-6,.,TRBD2,TGTGCCAGCACCCTAGCGGGAGGGCACGCGAACACCGGGGAGCTGTTTTTT,CASTLAGGHANTGELFF
TRBJ1-2,TRBV18,.,.,TGTGCCAGCTCACCACCTACTAGGGGGTATGGCTACACCTTC,CASSPPTRGYGYTF
TRBJ2-7,TRBV5-1,.,.,TGCGCCAGCAGCTCAGGACAGCCCTACGAGCAGTACTTC,CASSSGQPYEQYF
TRBJ2-7,TRBV11-3,.,TRBD1,TGTGCCAGCAGCCTTAGGTCAGACAGGGACGAGCAGTACTTC,CASSLRSDRDEQYF
TRBJ1-5,TRBV28,.,.,TGTGCCAGCAGCCGCCCCCCCAGACAGCCCCAGCATTTT,CASSRPPRQPQHF
TRBJ1-3,TRBV2,medium-sized,TRBD1,TGTGCCAGCAGAGCCGGGACAGGCTCTGGAAACACCATATATTTT,CASRAGTGSGNTIYF
TRBJ2-5,TRBV4-2,.,.,TGTGCCAGGGGGTGGACTATCCAAGAGACCCAGTACTTC,CARGWTIQETQYF
TRBJ1-2,TRBV21-1,.,.,TGTGCCAGCAGCAAGACAGTTGTAAACTATGGCTACACCTTC,CASSKTVVNYGYTF
TRBJ1-2,TRBV9,.,TRBD1,TGTGCCAGCCACAACTCCGGGACAGGGGGCCACTATGGCTACACCTTC,CASHNSGTGGHYGYTF
TRBJ2-7,TRBV28,.,.,TGTGCCAGCAGCTCACAAACCTACGAGCAGTACTTC,CASSSQTYEQYF
TRBJ1-1,TRBV5-4,.,.,TGTGCCAGCAGCTTGAAGGGGACTGAAGCTTTCTTT,CASSLKGTEAFF
TRBJ2-5,TRBV28,.,TRBD1,TGTGCCAGCAGTTCGACCGGGACAGCGATAGAGACCCAGTACTTC,CASSSTGTAIETQYF
TRBJ1-5,TRBV19,.,TRBD1,TGTGCCAGTACCATGACAGGGGCGCGCAATCAGCCCCAGCATTTT,CASTMTGARNQPQHF
TRBJ2-7,TRBV28,.,.,TGTGCCAGCAGCCCAACAGGGTTGTACGAGCAGTACTTC,CASSPTGLYEQYF
TRBJ2-5,TRBV13,.,.,TGTGCCAGCAGCTTGGGAGGACTGGCCCGGGAGACCCAGTACTTC,CASSLGGLARETQYF
TRBJ1-3,TRBV14,.,.,TGTGCCAGCAGCCAACGGGTATCTTCTGGAAACACCATATATTTT,CASSQRVSSGNTIYF
TRBJ2-3,TRBV28,.,TRBD2,TGTGCCAGCAGTATGGGACTAGCGGGGACGGGAGATACGCAGTATTTT,CASSMGLAGTGDTQYF
TRBJ1-1,TRBV5-1,.,TRBD1,TGCGCCAGCAGCAACCTCAGGACAGGGGCGAACACTGAAGCTTTCTTT,CASSNLRTGANTEAFF